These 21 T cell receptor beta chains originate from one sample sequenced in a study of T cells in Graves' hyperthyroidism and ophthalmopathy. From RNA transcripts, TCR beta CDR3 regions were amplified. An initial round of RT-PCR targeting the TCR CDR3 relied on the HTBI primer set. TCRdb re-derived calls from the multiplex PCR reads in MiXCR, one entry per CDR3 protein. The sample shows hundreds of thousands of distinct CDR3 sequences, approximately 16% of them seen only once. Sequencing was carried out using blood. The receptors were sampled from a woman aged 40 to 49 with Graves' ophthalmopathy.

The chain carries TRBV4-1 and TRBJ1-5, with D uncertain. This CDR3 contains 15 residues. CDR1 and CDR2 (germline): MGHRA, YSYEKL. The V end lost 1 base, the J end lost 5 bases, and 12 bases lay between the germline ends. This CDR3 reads CASSQVGRRHQPQHF. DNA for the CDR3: TGCGCCAGCAGCCAAGTCGGGAGACGGCATCAGCCCCAGCATTTT.

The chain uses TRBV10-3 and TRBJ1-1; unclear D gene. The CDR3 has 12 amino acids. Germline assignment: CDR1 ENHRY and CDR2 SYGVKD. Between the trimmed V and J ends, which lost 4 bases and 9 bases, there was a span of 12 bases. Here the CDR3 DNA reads TGTGCCATCAGTGCGACCGGGGAGAAAGCTTTCTTT. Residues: CAISATGEKAFF.

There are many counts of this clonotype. CDR3 coding DNA: TGCGCCAGCAGCCAAGGGTCGGACAGGGATAATTCACCCCTCCACTTT. Its translation is CASSQGSDRDNSPLHF. The J gene is TRBJ1-6, the V gene TRBV4-1; 8 bases align to TRBD1. Germline assignment: CDR1 MGHRA and CDR2 YSYEKL. CDR3 size: 16 residues. V trimming: 1 base; J trimming: 5 bases; junction bases outside the gene matches: 4.

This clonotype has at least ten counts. CDR3 amino acids: CASSLVGSGNTIYF. The CDR3 region has the DNA TGTGCCAGCAGCTTAGTAGGCTCTGGAAACACCATATATTTT. This chain connects TRBV7-9 to TRBJ1-3; no definite D call. The CDR3 has 14 amino acids. From germline, CDR1 is SEHNR and CDR2 FQNEAQ (reference sequence). The V gene lost 1 base and the J gene lost 0 bases, with 4 bases spanning the gap.

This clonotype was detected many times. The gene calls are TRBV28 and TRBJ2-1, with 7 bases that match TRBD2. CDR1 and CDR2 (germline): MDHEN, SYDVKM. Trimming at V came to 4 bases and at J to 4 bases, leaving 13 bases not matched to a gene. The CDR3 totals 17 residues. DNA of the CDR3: TGTGCCAGCAGTTCATACCCACAAGCGGGAACTTACAATGAGCAGTTCTTC. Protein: CASSSYPQAGTYNEQFF. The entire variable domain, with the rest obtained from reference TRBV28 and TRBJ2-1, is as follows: DVKVTQSSRYLVKRTGEKVFLECVQDMDHENMFWYRQDPGLGLRLIYFSYDVKMKEKGDIPEGYSVSREKKERFSLILESASTNQTSMYLCASSSYPQAGTYNEQFFGPGTRLTVL.

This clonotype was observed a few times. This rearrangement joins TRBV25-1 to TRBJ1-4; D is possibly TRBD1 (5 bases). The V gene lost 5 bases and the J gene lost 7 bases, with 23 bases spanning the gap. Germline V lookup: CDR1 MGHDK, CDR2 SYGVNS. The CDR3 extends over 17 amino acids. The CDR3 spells CASSPLSLAGRGEKLFF. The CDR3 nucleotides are TGTGCCAGCAGTCCCCTATCCCTGGCGGGGAGGGGTGAAAAACTGTTTTTT.

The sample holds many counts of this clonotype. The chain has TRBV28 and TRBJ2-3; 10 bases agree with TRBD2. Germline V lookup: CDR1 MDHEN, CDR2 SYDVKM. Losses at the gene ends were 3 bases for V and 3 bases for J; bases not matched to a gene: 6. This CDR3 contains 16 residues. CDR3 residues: CASSFPGTSETDTQYF. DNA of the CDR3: TGTGCCAGCAGTTTCCCGGGGACTAGCGAAACAGATACGCAGTATTTT.

This CDR3 reads CASIESDTQYF. The CDR3 nucleotides are TGTGCCAGCATCGAGTCAGATACGCAGTATTTT. The chain is built from TRBV6-1 and TRBJ2-3; D is unclear. V was trimmed by 7 bases and J by 4 bases, leaving 6 bases between them. The CDR3 is 11 amino acids. Germline loops: CDR1 MNHNS, CDR2 SASEGT.

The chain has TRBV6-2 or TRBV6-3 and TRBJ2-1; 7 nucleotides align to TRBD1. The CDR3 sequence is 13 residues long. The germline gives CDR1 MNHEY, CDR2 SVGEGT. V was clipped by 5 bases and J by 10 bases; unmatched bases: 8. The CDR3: CASSGDREGEQFF. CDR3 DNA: TGTGCCAGCAGTGGTGACAGGGAAGGAGAGCAGTTCTTC.

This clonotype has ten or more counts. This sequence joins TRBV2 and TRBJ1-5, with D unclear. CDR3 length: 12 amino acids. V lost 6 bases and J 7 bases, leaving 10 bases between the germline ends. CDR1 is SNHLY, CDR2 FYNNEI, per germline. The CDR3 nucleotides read TGTGCCAGCAGACGGGAAGGGCAGCCCCAGCATTTT. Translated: CASRREGQPQHF.

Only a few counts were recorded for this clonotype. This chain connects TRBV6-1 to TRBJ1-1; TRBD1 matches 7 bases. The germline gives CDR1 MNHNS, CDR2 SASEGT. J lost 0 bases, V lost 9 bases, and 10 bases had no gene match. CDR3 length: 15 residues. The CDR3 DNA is TGTGCCAGTCTCCCCGGGACAGTAATGAACACTGAAGCTTTCTTT. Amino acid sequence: CASLPGTVMNTEAFF.

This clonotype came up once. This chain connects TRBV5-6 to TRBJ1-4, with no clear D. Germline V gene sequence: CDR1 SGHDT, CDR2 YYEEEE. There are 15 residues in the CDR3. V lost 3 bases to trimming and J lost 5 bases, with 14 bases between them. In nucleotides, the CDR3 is TGTGCCAGCAGCTCCAACGAACGCTGGAATGAAAAACTGTTTTTT. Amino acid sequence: CASSSNERWNEKLFF.

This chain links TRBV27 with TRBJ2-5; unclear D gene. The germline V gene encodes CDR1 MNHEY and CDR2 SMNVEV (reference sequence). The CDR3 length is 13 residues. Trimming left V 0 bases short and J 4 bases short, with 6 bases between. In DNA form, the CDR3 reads TGTGCCAGCAGTTTATCGTTAGCAGAGACCCAGTACTTC. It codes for CASSLSLAETQYF.

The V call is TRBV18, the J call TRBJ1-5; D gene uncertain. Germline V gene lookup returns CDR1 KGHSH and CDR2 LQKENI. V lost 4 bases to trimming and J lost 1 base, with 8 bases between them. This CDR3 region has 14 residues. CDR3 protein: CASSLSESNQPQHF. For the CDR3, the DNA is TGTGCCAGCTCACTTTCAGAGAGCAATCAGCCCCAGCATTTT.

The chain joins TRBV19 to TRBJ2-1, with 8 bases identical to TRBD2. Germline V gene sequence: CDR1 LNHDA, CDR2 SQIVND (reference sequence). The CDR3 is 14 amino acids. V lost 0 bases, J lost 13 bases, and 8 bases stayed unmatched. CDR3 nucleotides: TGTGCCAGTAGTATAGAGCCCACCGGGACTAGTCAGTTCTTC. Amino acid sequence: CASSIEPTGTSQFF.

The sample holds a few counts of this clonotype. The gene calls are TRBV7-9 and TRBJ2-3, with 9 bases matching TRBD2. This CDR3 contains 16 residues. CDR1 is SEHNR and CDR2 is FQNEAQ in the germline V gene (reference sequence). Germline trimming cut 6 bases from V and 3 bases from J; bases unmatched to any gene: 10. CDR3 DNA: TGTGCCAGCAGTTCCCAGCGGGGGGCCGGTACAGATACGCAGTATTTT. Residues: CASSSQRGAGTDTQYF.

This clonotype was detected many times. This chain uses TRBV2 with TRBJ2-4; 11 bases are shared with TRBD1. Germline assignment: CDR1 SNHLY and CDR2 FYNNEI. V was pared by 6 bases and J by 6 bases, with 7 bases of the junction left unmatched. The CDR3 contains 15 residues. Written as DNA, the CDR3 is TGTGCCAGCAGCGACGGACAGGGGGCGGGAAACATTCAGTACTTC. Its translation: CASSDGQGAGNIQYF.

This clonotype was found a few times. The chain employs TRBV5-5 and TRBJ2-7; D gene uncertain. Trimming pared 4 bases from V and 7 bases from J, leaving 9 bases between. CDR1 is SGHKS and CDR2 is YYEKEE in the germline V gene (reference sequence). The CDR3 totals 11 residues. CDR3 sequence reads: CASSHVGEQYF. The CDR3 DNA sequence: TGTGCCAGCAGCCATGTGGGGGAGCAGTACTTC.

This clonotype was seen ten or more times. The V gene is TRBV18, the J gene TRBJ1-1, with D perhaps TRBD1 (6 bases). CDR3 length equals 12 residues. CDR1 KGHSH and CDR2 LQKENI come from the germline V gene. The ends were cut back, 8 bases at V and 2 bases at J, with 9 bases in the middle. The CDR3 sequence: CASQQGNTEAFF. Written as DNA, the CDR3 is TGTGCCAGCCAACAGGGAAACACTGAAGCTTTCTTT.

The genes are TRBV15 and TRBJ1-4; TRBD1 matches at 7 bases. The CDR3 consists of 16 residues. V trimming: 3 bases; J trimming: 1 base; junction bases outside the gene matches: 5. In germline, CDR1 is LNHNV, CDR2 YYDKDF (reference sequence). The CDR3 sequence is CATSSAGGGTNEKLFF. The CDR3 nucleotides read TGTGCCACCAGCAGCGCAGGGGGAGGAACTAATGAAAAACTGTTTTTT.

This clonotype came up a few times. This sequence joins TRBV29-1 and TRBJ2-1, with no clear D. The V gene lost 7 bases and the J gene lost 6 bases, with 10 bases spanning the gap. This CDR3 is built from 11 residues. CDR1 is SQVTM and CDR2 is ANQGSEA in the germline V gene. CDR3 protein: CSATQLNEQFF. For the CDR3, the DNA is TGCAGCGCCACTCAGCTCAATGAGCAGTTCTTC.